The following is a T cell receptor (beta chain) sequence with its context. Its antigen is unknown. The data stem from a study of vaccination and CD4 T cells after COVID-19. Germline V gives CDR1 GTSNPN, CDR2 SVGIG (reference sequence). Trimming shortened V by 4 bases and J by 3 bases, and 7 bases separated the two germline ends. The CDR3 contains 13 residues. General observations from the study: Convalescent patients displayed a median about 86% of reactive clones emerging only post-vaccination.

Treatment described: roughly ten-day PBMC culture with coronavirus spike peptide pools or control peptides (ViraFEST assay). With the Oncomine TCR Beta short-read assay, DNA from cultured CD4+ T cells was sequenced. DNA came from CD4+ T cells after culture. Each CDR3 protein is one row after TCRdb ran MiXCR on the PCR reads. Of about 23,000 distinct CDR3 sequences listed, 67% were seen once; the top ten hold roughly 21%. The chain recombines TRBV30 with TRBJ1-6; D is ambiguous. The material sequenced was CD4+ T cells from blood, cultured in vitro, taken after SARS-CoV-2 vaccination. The origin of this receptor is a human donor who received a COVID-19 vaccine. The CDR3 sequence: CAWMPLYNSPLHF. CDR3 DNA sequence: TGTGCCTGGATGCCGCTCTATAATTCACCCCTCCACTTT.